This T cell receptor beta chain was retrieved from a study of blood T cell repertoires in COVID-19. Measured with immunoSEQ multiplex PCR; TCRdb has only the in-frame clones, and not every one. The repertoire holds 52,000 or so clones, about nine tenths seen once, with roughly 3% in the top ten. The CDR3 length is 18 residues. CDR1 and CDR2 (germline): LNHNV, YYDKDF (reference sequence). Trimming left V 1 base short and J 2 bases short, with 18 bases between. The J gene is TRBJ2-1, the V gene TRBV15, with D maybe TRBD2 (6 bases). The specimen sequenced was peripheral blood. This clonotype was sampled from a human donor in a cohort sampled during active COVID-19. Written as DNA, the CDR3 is TGTGCCACCAGCAGAGGCCTCGGCACCGGGACTGCCTACAATGAGCAGTTCTTC. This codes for CATSRGLGTGTAYNEQFF.